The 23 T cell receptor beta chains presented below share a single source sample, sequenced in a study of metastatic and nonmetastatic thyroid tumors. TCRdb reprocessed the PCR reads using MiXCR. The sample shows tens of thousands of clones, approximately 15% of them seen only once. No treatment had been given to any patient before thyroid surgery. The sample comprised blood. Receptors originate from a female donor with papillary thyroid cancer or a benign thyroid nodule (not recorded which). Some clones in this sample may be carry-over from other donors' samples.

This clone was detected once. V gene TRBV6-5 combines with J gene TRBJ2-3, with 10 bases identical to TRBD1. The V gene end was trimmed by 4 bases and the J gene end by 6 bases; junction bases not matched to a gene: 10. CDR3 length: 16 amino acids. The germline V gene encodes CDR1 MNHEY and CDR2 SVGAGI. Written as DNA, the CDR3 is TGTGCCAGCAGTTCGGGCCCGGGACAGGGGTCGGATACGCAGTATTTT. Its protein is CASSSGPGQGSDTQYF.

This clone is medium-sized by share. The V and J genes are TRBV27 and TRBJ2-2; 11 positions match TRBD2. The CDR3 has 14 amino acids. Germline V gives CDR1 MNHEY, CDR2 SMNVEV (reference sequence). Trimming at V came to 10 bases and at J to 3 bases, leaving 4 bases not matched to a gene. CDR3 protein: CAIAGGSDTGELFF. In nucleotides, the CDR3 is TGTGCCATAGCGGGAGGGTCGGACACCGGGGAGCTGTTTTTT.

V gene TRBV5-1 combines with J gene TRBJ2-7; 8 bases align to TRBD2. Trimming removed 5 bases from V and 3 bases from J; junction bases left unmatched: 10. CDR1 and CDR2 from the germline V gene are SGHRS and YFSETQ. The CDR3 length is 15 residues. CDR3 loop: CASSPADGGGYEQYF. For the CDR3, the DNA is TGCGCCAGCAGTCCTGCGGACGGGGGGGGCTACGAGCAGTACTTC.

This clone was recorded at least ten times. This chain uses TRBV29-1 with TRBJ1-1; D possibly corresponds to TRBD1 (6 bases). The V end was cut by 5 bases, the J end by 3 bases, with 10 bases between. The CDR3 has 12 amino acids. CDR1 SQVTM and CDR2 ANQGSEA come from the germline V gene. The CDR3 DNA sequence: TGCAGCGTTTACAGGGTGGACACTGAAGCTTTCTTT. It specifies CSVYRVDTEAFF.

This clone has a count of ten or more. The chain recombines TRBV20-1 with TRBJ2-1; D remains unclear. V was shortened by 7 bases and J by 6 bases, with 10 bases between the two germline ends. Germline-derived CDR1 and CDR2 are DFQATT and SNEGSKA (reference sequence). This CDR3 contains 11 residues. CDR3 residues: CSGWNPNEQFF. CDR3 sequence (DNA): TGCAGTGGGTGGAATCCCAATGAGCAGTTCTTC.

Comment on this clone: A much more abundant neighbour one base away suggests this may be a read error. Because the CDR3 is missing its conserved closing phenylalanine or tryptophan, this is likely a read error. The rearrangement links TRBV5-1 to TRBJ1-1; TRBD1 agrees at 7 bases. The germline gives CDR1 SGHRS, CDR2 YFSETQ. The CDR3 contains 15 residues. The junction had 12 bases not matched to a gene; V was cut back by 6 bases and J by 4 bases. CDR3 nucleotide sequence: TGCGCCAGCAATCAAGGGGGCTTTGATATCACTGAAGCTTTCTCT. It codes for CASNQGGFDITEAFS.

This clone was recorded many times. The CDR3: CASNLDRSNQPQHF. The CDR3 nucleotides read TGTGCCAGCAACCTCGACCGTAGCAATCAGCCCCAGCATTTT. This chain links TRBV2 with TRBJ1-5, with D unresolved. Trimming pared 7 bases from V and 0 bases from J, leaving 10 bases between. From germline, CDR1 is SNHLY and CDR2 FYNNEI. The CDR3 consists of 14 residues.

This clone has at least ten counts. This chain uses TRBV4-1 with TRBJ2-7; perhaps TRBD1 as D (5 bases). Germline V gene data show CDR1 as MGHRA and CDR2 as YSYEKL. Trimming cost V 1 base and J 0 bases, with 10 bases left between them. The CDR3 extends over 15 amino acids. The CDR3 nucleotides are TGCGCCAGCAGCCAAGCTCAGGGTAGCTCCTACGAGCAGTACTTC. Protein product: CASSQAQGSSYEQYF.

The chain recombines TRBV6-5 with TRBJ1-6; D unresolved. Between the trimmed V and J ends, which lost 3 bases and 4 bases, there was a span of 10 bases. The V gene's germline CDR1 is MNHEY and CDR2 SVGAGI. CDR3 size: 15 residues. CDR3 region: CASSYADTYNSPLHF. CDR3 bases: TGTGCCAGCAGTTATGCCGACACTTATAATTCACCCCTCCACTTT.

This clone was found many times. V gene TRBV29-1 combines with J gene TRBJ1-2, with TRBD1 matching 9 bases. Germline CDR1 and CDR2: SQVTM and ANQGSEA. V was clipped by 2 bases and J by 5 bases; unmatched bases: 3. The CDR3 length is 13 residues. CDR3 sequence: CSVERQGGYGYTF. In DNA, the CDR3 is TGCAGCGTTGAAAGACAGGGGGGATATGGCTACACCTTC.

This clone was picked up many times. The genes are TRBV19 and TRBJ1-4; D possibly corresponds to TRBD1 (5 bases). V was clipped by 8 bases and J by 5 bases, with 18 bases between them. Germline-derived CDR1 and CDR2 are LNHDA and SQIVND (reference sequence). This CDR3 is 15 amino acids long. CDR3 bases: TGTGCCAGTTCAACGTCGGGACGGTTGAATGAAAAACTGTTTTTT. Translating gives CASSTSGRLNEKLFF.

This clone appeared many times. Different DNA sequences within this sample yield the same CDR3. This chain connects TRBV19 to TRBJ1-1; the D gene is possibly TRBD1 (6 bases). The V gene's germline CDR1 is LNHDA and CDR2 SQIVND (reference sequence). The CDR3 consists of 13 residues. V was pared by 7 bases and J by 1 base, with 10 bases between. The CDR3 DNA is TGTGCCAGTAAGGGGGGCACGAACACTGAAGCTTTCTTT. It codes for CASKGGTNTEAFF. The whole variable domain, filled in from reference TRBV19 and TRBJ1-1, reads DGGITQSPKYLFRKEGQNVTLSCEQNLNHDAMYWYRQDPGQGLRLIYYSQIVNDFQKGDIAEGYSVSREKKESFPLTVTSAQKNPTAFYLCASKGGTNTEAFFGQGTRLTVV.

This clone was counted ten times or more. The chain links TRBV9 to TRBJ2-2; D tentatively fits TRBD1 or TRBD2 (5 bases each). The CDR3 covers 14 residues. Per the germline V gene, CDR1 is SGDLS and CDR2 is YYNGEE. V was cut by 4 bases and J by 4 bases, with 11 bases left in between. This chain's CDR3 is CASSPRGFTGELFF. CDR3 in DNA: TGTGCCAGCAGCCCCCGGGGCTTCACCGGGGAGCTGTTTTTT. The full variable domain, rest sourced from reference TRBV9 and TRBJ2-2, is DSGVTQTPKHLITATGQRVTLRCSPRSGDLSVYWYQQSLDQGLQFLIQYYNGEERAKGNILERFSAQQFPDLHSELNLSSLELGDSALYFCASSPRGFTGELFFGEGSRLTVL.

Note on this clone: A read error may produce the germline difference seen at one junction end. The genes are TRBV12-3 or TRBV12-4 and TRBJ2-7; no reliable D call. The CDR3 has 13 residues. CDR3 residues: CASSLEYRYEQDF. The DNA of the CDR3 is TGTGCCAGCAGCTTGGAATATCGCTACGAGCAGGACTTC.

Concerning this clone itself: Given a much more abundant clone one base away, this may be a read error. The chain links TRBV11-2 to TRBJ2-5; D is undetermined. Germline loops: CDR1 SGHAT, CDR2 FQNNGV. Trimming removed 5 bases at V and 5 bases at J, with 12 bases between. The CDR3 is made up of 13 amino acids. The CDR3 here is CASSGFTYETQYF. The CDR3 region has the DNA TGTGCCAGCAGCGGCTTCACCTACGAGACCCAGTACTTC.

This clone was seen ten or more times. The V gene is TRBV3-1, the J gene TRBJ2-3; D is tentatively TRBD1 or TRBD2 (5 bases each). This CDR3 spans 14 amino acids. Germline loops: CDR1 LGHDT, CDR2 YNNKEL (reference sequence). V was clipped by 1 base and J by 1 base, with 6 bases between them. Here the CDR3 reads CASSQGGGTDTQYF. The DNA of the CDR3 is TGTGCCAGCAGCCAAGGAGGGGGCACAGATACGCAGTATTTT.

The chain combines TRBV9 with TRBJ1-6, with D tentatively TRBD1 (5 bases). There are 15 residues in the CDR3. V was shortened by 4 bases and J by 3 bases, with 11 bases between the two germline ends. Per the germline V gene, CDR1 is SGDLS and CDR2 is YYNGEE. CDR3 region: CASSTGADYNSPLHF. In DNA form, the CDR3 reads TGTGCCAGCAGCACTGGGGCGGACTATAATTCACCCCTCCACTTT.

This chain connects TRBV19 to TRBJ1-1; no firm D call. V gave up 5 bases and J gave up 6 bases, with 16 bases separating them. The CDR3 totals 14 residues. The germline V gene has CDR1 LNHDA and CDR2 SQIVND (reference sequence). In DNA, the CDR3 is TGTGCCAGTAGTCCCGGCCTCCGGGGAGCTGAAGCTTTCTTT. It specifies CASSPGLRGAEAFF.

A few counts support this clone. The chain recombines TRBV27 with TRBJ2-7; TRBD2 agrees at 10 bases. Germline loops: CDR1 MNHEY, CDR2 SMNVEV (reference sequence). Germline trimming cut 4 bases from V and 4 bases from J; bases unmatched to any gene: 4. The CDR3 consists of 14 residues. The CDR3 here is CASSWTSGGYEQYF. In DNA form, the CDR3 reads TGTGCCAGCAGTTGGACTAGCGGAGGGTACGAGCAGTACTTC.

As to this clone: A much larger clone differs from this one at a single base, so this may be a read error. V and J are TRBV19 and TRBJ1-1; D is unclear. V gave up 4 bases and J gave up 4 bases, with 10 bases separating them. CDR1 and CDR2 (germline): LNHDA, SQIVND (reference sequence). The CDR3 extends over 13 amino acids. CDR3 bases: TGTGCCAGTAGTAAGGGCCCATGCACTGAAGCTTTCTTT. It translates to CASSKGPCTEAFF.

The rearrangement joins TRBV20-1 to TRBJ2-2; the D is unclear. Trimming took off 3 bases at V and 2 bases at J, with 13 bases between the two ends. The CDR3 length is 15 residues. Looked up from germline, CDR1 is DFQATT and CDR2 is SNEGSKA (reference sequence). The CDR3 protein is CSARFSNLNTGELFF. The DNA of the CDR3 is TGCAGTGCTAGGTTTTCCAACCTCAACACCGGGGAGCTGTTTTTT.

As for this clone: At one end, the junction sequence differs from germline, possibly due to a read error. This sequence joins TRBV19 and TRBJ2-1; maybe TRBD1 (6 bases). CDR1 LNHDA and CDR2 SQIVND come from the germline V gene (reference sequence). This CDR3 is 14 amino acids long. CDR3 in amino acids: CASSNRDGYDEHFF. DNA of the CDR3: TGTGCCAGTAGTAACAGGGATGGCTACGATGAGCACTTCTTC.

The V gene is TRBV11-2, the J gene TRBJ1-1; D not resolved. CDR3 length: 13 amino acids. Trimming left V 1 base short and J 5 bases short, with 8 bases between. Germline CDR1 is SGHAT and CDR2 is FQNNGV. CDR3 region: CASSLAPGTEAFF. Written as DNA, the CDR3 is TGTGCCAGCAGCTTAGCCCCCGGGACTGAAGCTTTCTTT.